This entry lists 14 T cell receptor beta chains sequenced from one sample in a study of CD8+CD57+ T cells in acquired aplastic anemia. For CDR3 and TCR beta VDJ profiling, genomic DNA was the template used. TCRdb re-called the reads with MiXCR, one entry per CDR3 protein. The sample lists around 200,000 distinct CDR3 sequences, over 40% occurring once. Individuals selected for sequencing had exhibited CD8+CD57+ cell expansion on flow cytometry. Sequenced material: sorted CD4+, CD8+, or CD8+CD57+ T cells (not recorded which) from PBMCs. These TCRs come from a human donor with aplastic anemia.

This clonotype has a count of ten or more. The V call is TRBV6-1, the J call TRBJ2-7, with D possibly being TRBD1 (6 bases). Per the germline V gene, CDR1 is MNHNS and CDR2 is SASEGT. CDR3 size: 15 residues. The V gene lost 6 bases and the J gene lost 1 base, with 16 bases spanning the gap. This chain's CDR3 is CASRRKTDSSYEQYF. CDR3 DNA sequence: TGTGCCAGCAGAAGGAAGACGGACAGTTCCTACGAGCAGTACTTC.

As concerns this clonotype: This could be a read error, since a much larger clone is one nucleotide away. This chain connects TRBV5-4 to TRBJ1-1; D is unresolved. CDR1 is SGHNT and CDR2 is YYREEE in the germline V gene (reference sequence). The V end was cut by 4 bases, the J end by 3 bases, with 13 bases between. This CDR3 is built from 14 residues. The CDR3 DNA reads TGTGCCAGCAGCGGATCCCGGGGAGACACTGAAGCTTTCTTT. Its translation: CASSGSRGDTEAFF.

In its sample, this clonotype was seen many times. V and J are TRBV5-6 and TRBJ1-2; the D gene is possibly TRBD1 (5 bases). The germline CDR1 and CDR2 sequences are SGHDT and YYEEEE. V gave up 0 bases and J gave up 3 bases, with 6 bases separating them. This CDR3 has 13 amino acids. This chain's CDR3 is CASSLARDYGYTF. For the CDR3, the DNA is TGTGCCAGCAGCTTGGCCAGGGACTATGGCTACACCTTC.

This clonotype has a count of ten or more. This CDR3 reads CSAPGLDRREQFF. The DNA of the CDR3 is TGCAGTGCCCCGGGACTAGATCGTCGTGAGCAGTTCTTC. V gene TRBV20-1 combines with J gene TRBJ2-1; the match to TRBD2 covers 8 bases. V trimming: 6 bases; J trimming: 9 bases; junction bases outside the gene matches: 10. Germline values: CDR1 DFQATT, CDR2 SNEGSKA (reference sequence). The CDR3 sequence is 13 residues long.

This clonotype was counted ten times or more. V gene TRBV5-1 combines with J gene TRBJ1-5; D is unclear. Trimming stripped 1 base from V and 1 base from J, with 9 bases between. The germline V gene has CDR1 SGHRS and CDR2 YFSETQ. CDR3 size: 15 residues. The CDR3 reads CASSLFGESNQPQHF. DNA for the CDR3: TGCGCCAGCAGCTTGTTTGGGGAAAGCAATCAGCCCCAGCATTTT. Full variable domain (rest looked up from reference TRBV5-1 and TRBJ1-5): KAGVTQTPRYLIKTRGQQVTLSCSPISGHRSVSWYQQTPGQGLQFLFEYFSETQRNKGNFPGRFSGRQFSNSRSEMNVSTLELGDSALYLCASSLFGESNQPQHFGDGTRLSIL.

This clonotype showed up just once. The V call is TRBV7-3, the J call TRBJ1-1, with D uncertain. Deletions cut 4 bases from V and 1 base from J, with 13 bases between. This CDR3 contains 15 residues. The germline gives CDR1 SGHTA, CDR2 FQGTGA. The CDR3 bases are TGTGCCAGCAGCTCCCTAGTACGGGGGAACACTGAAGCTTTCTTT. Residues: CASSSLVRGNTEAFF.

This clonotype came up a few times. This chain links TRBV7-9 with TRBJ2-7; 9 bases line up with TRBD2. Germline CDR1 is SEHNR and CDR2 is FQNEAQ (reference sequence). The V segment lost 5 bases and the J segment 4 bases; nucleotides outside the gene matches: 6. This CDR3 has 14 amino acids. CDR3 sequence reads: CASSVASGRYEQYF. The CDR3 bases are TGTGCCAGCAGCGTCGCGAGCGGGAGGTACGAGCAGTACTTC.

There are many counts of this clonotype. The chain is built from TRBV19 and TRBJ2-1; D uncertain. V lost 7 bases and J lost 2, with 6 bases in between. This CDR3 has 12 amino acids. CDR1 is LNHDA and CDR2 is SQIVND in the germline V gene (reference sequence). CDR3 DNA: TGTGCCAGTATTGACCCCTACAATGAGCAGTTCTTC. Its translation is CASIDPYNEQFF.

In this sample, this clonotype turned up once. The genes are TRBV15 and TRBJ2-5, with a possible D match to TRBD2 (6 bases). The CDR3 covers 11 residues. Germline V gene data show CDR1 as LNHNV and CDR2 as YYDKDF (reference sequence). The CDR3 loop reads CARWGEETQYF. The CDR3 DNA reads as TGTGCGCGGTGGGGGGAAGAGACCCAGTACTTC.

The chain is built from TRBV10-1 and TRBJ2-3, with 8 positions matching TRBD1. In germline, CDR1 is WNHNN, CDR2 SYGVQD (reference sequence). J was trimmed by 0 bases and V by 7 bases; bases with no gene match: 9. The CDR3 runs to 16 residues. CDR3 amino acids: CASTLTGEGSTDTQYF. CDR3 nucleotide sequence: TGCGCCAGCACACTGACAGGGGAAGGGAGCACAGATACGCAGTATTTT.

The rearrangement links TRBV11-1 to TRBJ1-3; no reliable D call. The CDR3 has 19 residues. Germline V gene sequence: CDR1 SGHAT, CDR2 FQDESV (reference sequence). Trimming shortened V by 5 bases and J by 1 base, and 24 bases separated the two germline ends. The CDR3 sequence: CASSPVSPSTIGSGNTIYF. The CDR3 DNA reads TGTGCCAGCAGCCCCGTTTCCCCCAGCACCATTGGGTCTGGAAACACCATATATTTT.

With regard to this clonotype: This could be a read error, since a much larger clone is one nucleotide away. The CDR3 loop reads CASGVGEAQYF. DNA of the CDR3: TGTGCCAGCGGCGTAGGAGAGGCCCAGTACTTC. V usage is TRBV9 and J usage is TRBJ2-5; D is unclear. Germline V CDR1 and CDR2: SGDLS, YYNGEE. This CDR3 spans 11 amino acids. The full variable domain, rest sourced from reference TRBV9 and TRBJ2-5, is DSGVTQTPKHLITATGQRVTLRCSPRSGDLSVYWYQQSLDQGLQFLIQYYNGEERAKGNILERFSAQQFPDLHSELNLSSLELGDSALYFCASGVGEAQYFGPGTRLLVL.

Of note for this clonotype: This may arise from a read error, as a much more abundant clone is one base away. The chain recombines TRBV10-3 with TRBJ2-1; TRBD2 is a possible D gene (6 bases). The germline V gene has CDR1 ENHRY and CDR2 SYGVKD. CDR3 length: 14 amino acids. The chain's CDR3 is CASEAGSSYNEQSF. CDR3 bases: TGTGCCAGCGAGGCGGGAAGCTCCTACAATGAGCAGTCCTTC.

This clonotype was counted between two and nine times. The chain has TRBV25-1 and TRBJ2-1; TRBD2 agrees at 10 bases. Germline V gene lookup returns CDR1 MGHDK and CDR2 SYGVNS. Trimming removed 6 bases from V and 1 base from J; junction bases left unmatched: 3. The CDR3 is 15 residues long. In DNA, the CDR3 is TGTGCCAGCAGGACAGCGGGAGGGTCCTACAATGAGCAGTTCTTC. This sequence encodes CASRTAGGSYNEQFF.